This T cell receptor beta chain was captured in a study of T cell responses to AZD1222 COVID-19 vaccine. The CDR3 length is 12 residues. The V gene's germline CDR1 is MNHEY and CDR2 SVGAGI. Trimming shortened V by 4 bases and J by 10 bases, and 8 bases separated the two germline ends. This clone was counted a single time. Libraries were prepared by immunoSEQ multiplex PCR; TCRdb keeps only in-frame clonotypes and omits some of them. This table has about 97,000 clones, roughly 84% appearing once. Sequenced material: peripheral blood, taken on day 0 of AZD1222 vaccination. This receptor was taken from an adult in good health. The J gene is TRBJ1-6, the V gene TRBV6-5; no definite D call. This chain's CDR3 is CASSSLASPLHF. Written as DNA, the CDR3 is TGTGCCAGCAGTTCCCTGGCATCACCCCTCCACTTT.